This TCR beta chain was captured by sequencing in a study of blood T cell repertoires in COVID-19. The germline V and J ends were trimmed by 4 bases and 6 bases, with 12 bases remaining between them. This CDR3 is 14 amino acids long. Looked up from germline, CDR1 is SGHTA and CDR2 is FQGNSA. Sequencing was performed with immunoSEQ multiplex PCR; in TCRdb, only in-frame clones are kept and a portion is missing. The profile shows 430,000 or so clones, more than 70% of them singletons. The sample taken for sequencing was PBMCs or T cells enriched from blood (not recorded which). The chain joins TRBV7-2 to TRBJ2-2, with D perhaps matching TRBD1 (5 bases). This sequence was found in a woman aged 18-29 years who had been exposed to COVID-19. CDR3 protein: CASSSQGWAGELFF. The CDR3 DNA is TGTGCCAGCAGCTCTCAGGGTTGGGCCGGGGAGCTGTTTTTT. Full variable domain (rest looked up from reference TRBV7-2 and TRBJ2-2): GAGVSQSPSNKVTEKGKDVELRCDPISGHTALYWYRQSLGQGLEFLIYFQGNSAPDKSGLPSDRFSAERTGGSVSTLTIQRTQQEDSAVYLCASSSQGWAGELFFGEGSRLTVL.